These 4 T cell receptor beta chains came from one sample sequenced in a study of molecular identifiers for immune sequencing clone quantification. MiXCR, applied by TCRdb to the PCR reads, yields one record per CDR3 protein. The profile covers about 640,000 distinct CDR3 sequences, with around 20% appearing a single time and about 0.9% taken by the ten largest. The sequenced sample was naive CD8+ T cells from blood, with Jurkat cell RNA spiked in. Stated subset: FACS-sorted CD8+CD4-CCR7+CD45RA+ naive T cells. The receptors originated from a human donor in good health. Some libraries in this study had Jurkat cell RNA spiked in.

The rearrangement links TRBV5-6 to TRBJ2-7, with 8 positions matching TRBD2. The CDR3 is 14 residues long. The V gene's germline CDR1 is SGHDT and CDR2 YYEEEE. V lost 4 bases to trimming and J lost 2 bases; unmatched junction nucleotides: 5. The CDR3, as DNA: TGTGCCAGCAGCCCTAGCGGGTTACCCTACGAGCAGTACTTC. Protein product: CASSPSGLPYEQYF.

Worth noting for this clonotype: This clone may be a read error of a much larger clone one base away. V usage is TRBV7-9 and J usage is TRBJ2-7, with TRBD1 matching over 10 bases. CDR1 is SEHNR and CDR2 is FQNEAQ in the germline V gene (reference sequence). This CDR3 comprises 15 residues. Here the CDR3 reads CASSLPGQGTYGQYF. The CDR3 DNA sequence: TGTGCCAGCAGCCTTCCGGGACAGGGGACCTACGGGCAGTACTTC. The complete variable domain, with remaining parts taken from reference TRBV7-9 and TRBJ2-7, reads DTGVSQNPRHKITKRGQNVTFRCDPISEHNRLYWYRQTLGQGPEFLTYFQNEAQLEKSRLLSDRFSAERPKGSFSTLEIQRTEQGDSAMYLCASSLPGQGTYGQYFGPGTRLTVT.

In the case of this clonotype: A clone one base away is much larger, so this may be a read error. The chain is built from TRBV5-1 and TRBJ2-4, with no clear D. Germline lookup yields CDR1 SGHRS and CDR2 YFSETQ. This CDR3 is built from 13 residues. Written as DNA, the CDR3 is TGCGCCAGCGCCTTAGGAGAGAAAGGCATTCCGTACTTC. It specifies CASALGEKGIPYF.

This clonotype appeared a few times. The chain uses TRBV20-1 and TRBJ2-3, with D maybe TRBD2 (7 bases). V was clipped by 1 base and J by 6 bases, with 20 bases between them. The germline V gene has CDR1 DFQATT and CDR2 SNEGSKA (reference sequence). The CDR3 has 16 residues. The CDR3, as DNA: TGCAGTGCTAGAGTGAGCGGGGAGGAAGGGGGGGATACGCAGTATTTT. Protein: CSARVSGEEGGDTQYF.